Below, 16 T cell receptor beta chains from the same sample are listed, as sequenced in a study of T cells in Graves' hyperthyroidism and ophthalmopathy (dated by TCRdb to between 2017 and 2020). The library was obtained by multiplex PCR. The reads were generated on an Illumina HiSeq 2000. Amplification of TCR beta CDR3 regions was carried out from RNA transcripts. For the first round of RT-PCR on the TCR CDR3, the HTBI primer set was used together with the Qiagen OneStep RT-PCR kit. TCRdb took the public reads, trimmed them with fastp at Q25, ran MiXCR for clone calling and kept in-frame beta chains. Each CDR3 protein appears once, grouped with its most common genes and DNA. Across this sample there are 280,000 or so distinct CDR3 sequences, with around a quarter seen only once. Jointly, the top ten make up around 30% of the sample. Specimen: blood. Receptors were obtained from a man in his forties or fifties with Graves' hyperthyroidism that later progressed to Graves' ophthalmopathy.

This clonotype was seen ten or more times. The chain recombines TRBV24-1 with TRBJ2-7; 8 positions agree with TRBD1. The CDR3 totals 14 residues. Germline values: CDR1 KGHDR, CDR2 SFDVKD. J gave up 6 bases and V 7 bases, and 10 bases lay outside the gene matches. The CDR3 region is CATRTRQGKGEQYF. The DNA for the CDR3 is TGTGCCACCAGAACCCGACAGGGGAAGGGCGAGCAGTACTTC.

This clonotype was seen repeatedly, ten times or more. This chain connects TRBV5-1 to TRBJ2-7, with 7 bases lining up with TRBD1. CDR3 size: 15 residues. The V segment lost 1 base and the J segment 6 bases; nucleotides outside the gene matches: 10. Germline CDR1 reads SGHRS; CDR2 reads YFSETQ. Written as DNA, the CDR3 is TGCGCCAGCAGCTTGAAGACAGGGCCCACGGGCGAGCAGTACTTC. Translated: CASSLKTGPTGEQYF.

The rearrangement links TRBV12-3 or TRBV12-4 to TRBJ2-5, with 8 positions matching TRBD1. Trimming cost V 6 bases and J 7 bases; bases outside gene matches: 7. The CDR3 has 13 amino acids. DNA of the CDR3: TGTGCCAGCAGAGGACAGGGCTTGGGGACCCAGTACTTC. This sequence encodes CASRGQGLGTQYF.

This clonotype was seen ten or more times. This chain links TRBV7-8 with TRBJ2-7, with TRBD2 matching 7 bases. Germline CDR1 SGHVS, CDR2 FQNEAQ. CDR3 length equals 15 residues. J lost 0 bases, V lost 7 bases, and 9 bases had no gene match. CDR3 sequence reads: CASKKAGVSSYEQYF. Written as DNA, the CDR3 is TGTGCCAGCAAAAAGGCGGGAGTGAGCTCCTACGAGCAGTACTTC.

The sample holds many counts of this clonotype. This CDR3 is CASSSGQGLDTIYF. CDR3 DNA: TGTGCCAGCAGTTCGGGACAGGGTCTGGACACCATATATTTT. The chain joins TRBV12-3 or TRBV12-4 to TRBJ1-3, with 9 bases identical to TRBD1. The CDR3 is 14 residues long. Losses at the gene ends were 4 bases for V and 8 bases for J; bases not matched to a gene: 6.

This clonotype has at least ten counts. This rearrangement joins TRBV12-3 or TRBV12-4 to TRBJ2-5; no definite D call. This CDR3 is built from 16 residues. The V end was cut by 4 bases, the J end by 5 bases, with 20 bases between. As DNA, the CDR3 is TGTGCCAGCAGTTCCGATCGCATAGGATCGAGGGAGACCCAGTACTTC. It is translated as CASSSDRIGSRETQYF.

The V call is TRBV7-2, the J call TRBJ2-7; 9 bases align to TRBD2. The CDR3 spans 15 residues. Trimming cost V 5 bases and J 3 bases; bases outside gene matches: 8. CDR1 and CDR2 (germline): SGHTA, FQGNSA. The CDR3 coding sequence is TGTGCCAGCAGCGTAGTAGCGGGAGAAGTCTACGAGCAGTACTTC. Its translation: CASSVVAGEVYEQYF.

There are many counts of this clonotype. This chain connects TRBV2 to TRBJ1-5; D perhaps matches TRBD1 (5 bases). In germline, CDR1 is SNHLY, CDR2 FYNNEI. Trimming removed 6 bases from V and 3 bases from J, with 12 bases in between. This CDR3 has 14 residues. Here the CDR3 DNA reads TGTGCCAGCAGGACACGGGGCCTCAATCAGCCCCAGCATTTT. The encoded protein is CASRTRGLNQPQHF.

This clonotype was recorded many times. In DNA, the CDR3 is TGTGCCGGGACTAGCGGGAGAGCCTCCTACGAGCAGTACTTC. This codes for CAGTSGRASYEQYF. This chain uses TRBV28 with TRBJ2-7, with 14 bases aligning to TRBD2. From germline, CDR1 is MDHEN and CDR2 SYDVKM. The CDR3 runs 14 residues. J gave up 0 bases and V 11 bases, and 3 bases lay outside the gene matches. The variable domain in full, completed from reference TRBV28 and TRBJ2-7, reads DVKVTQSSRYLVKRTGEKVFLECVQDMDHENMFWYRQDPGLGLRLIYFSYDVKMKEKGDIPEGYSVSREKKERFSLILESASTNQTSMYLCAGTSGRASYEQYFGPGTRLTVT.

This clonotype has at least ten counts. This chain connects TRBV12-3 or TRBV12-4 to TRBJ2-7, with TRBD1 identical over 9 bases. V was clipped by 5 bases and J by 4 bases; unmatched bases: 9. CDR3 length: 15 amino acids. The CDR3 reads CASSPRDRVRYEQYF. The CDR3 region has the DNA TGTGCCAGCAGTCCCCGGGACAGGGTAAGGTACGAGCAGTACTTC.

This clonotype was found many times. This rearrangement joins TRBV6-5 to TRBJ1-2; the D gene is possibly TRBD1 (6 bases). Germline CDR1 and CDR2: MNHEY and SVGAGI. This CDR3 has 13 amino acids. V lost 2 bases and J 7 bases, leaving 11 bases between the germline ends. Here the CDR3 reads CASSYGRGLGYTF. Written as DNA, the CDR3 is TGTGCCAGCAGTTACGGCAGGGGACTTGGCTACACCTTC.

This chain joins TRBV12-3 or TRBV12-4 and TRBJ1-5; 12 bases map to TRBD1. The V segment lost 6 bases and the J segment 4 bases; nucleotides outside the gene matches: 10. The CDR3 sequence is 17 residues long. CDR3 protein: CASSEPGQGAGNQPQHF. The CDR3 coding sequence is TGTGCCAGCAGCGAACCGGGACAGGGGGCTGGAAATCAGCCCCAGCATTTT.

This clonotype was seen many times. The rearrangement links TRBV5-1 to TRBJ2-2, with 14 nucleotides matching TRBD2. With V trimmed by 7 bases and J by 6 bases, 2 bases remained unmatched. CDR3 length: 14 amino acids. CDR1 is SGHRS and CDR2 is YFSETQ in the germline V gene. For the CDR3, the DNA is TGCGCCAGCGAGGGACTAGCGGGAGCCGGGGAGCTGTTTTTT. This codes for CASEGLAGAGELFF.

This clonotype came up many times. The chain carries TRBV4-1 and TRBJ1-5; 8 bases map to TRBD1. V lost 0 bases, J lost 7 bases, and 11 bases stayed unmatched. The CDR3 consists of 17 residues. Germline CDR1 MGHRA, CDR2 YSYEKL. In DNA, the CDR3 is TGCGCCAGCAGCCAAGACCCGGACAGGGTTACGGTGCAGCCCCAGCATTTT. Residues: CASSQDPDRVTVQPQHF.

V and J are TRBV6-2 or TRBV6-3 and TRBJ2-7; TRBD2 agrees at 14 bases. V shed 6 bases, J shed 5 bases, and the junction held 6 bases outside the gene matches. The V gene's germline CDR1 is MNHEY and CDR2 SVGEGT. This CDR3 is 15 amino acids long. The CDR3 is CASRRLAGGPHEQYF. CDR3 coding DNA: TGTGCCAGCAGGCGACTAGCGGGAGGGCCCCACGAGCAGTACTTC.

This clonotype came up many times. The gene calls are TRBV4-2 and TRBJ2-7, with a possible D match to TRBD2 (6 bases). Germline V gives CDR1 LGHNA, CDR2 YNFKEQ. V was shortened by 3 bases and J by 0 bases, with 12 bases between the two germline ends. CDR3 length: 15 amino acids. The CDR3 is CASSQEGLGSYEQYF. DNA of the CDR3: TGTGCCAGCAGCCAGGAGGGCCTGGGCTCCTACGAGCAGTACTTC.